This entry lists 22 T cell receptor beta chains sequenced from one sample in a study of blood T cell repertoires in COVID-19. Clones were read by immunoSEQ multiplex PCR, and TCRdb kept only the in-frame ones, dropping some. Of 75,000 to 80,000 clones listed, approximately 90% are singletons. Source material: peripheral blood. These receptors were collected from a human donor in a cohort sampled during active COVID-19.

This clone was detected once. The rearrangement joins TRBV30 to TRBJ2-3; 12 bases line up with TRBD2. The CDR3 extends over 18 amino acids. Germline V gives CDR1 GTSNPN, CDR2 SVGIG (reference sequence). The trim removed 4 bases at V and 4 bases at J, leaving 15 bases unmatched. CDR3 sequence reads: CAWTRLAGVGGTADTQYF. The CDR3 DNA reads TGTGCCTGGACCAGACTAGCGGGAGTTGGGGGCACGGCAGATACGCAGTATTTT.

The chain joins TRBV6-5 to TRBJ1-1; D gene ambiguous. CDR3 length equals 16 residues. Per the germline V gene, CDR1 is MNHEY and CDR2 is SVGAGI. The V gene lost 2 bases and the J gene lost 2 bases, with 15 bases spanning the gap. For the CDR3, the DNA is TGTGCCAGCAGTTACCTGGGCCGCGCTACAAACACTGAAGCTTTCTTT. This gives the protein CASSYLGRATNTEAFF.

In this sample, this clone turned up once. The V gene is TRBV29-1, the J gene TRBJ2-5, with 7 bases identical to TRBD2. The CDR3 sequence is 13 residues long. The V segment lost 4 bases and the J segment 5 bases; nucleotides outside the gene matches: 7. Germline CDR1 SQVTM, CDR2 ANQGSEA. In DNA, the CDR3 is TGCAGCGTTGTAGAGGGAGCGGGGGAGACCCAGTACTTC. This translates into CSVVEGAGETQYF.

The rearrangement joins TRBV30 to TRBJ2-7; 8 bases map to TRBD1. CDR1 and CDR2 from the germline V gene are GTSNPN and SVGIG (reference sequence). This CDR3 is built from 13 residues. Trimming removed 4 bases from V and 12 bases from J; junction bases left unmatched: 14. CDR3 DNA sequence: TGTGCCTGGAAGAAAGACCAGGGGGCCGTAGGGTACTTC. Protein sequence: CAWKKDQGAVGYF.

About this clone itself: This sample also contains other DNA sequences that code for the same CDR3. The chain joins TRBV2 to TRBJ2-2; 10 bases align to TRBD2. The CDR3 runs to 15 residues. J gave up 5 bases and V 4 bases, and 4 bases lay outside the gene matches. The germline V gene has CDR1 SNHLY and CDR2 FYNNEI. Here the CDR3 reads CASSVLAGDTGELFF. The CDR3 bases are TGTGCCAGCAGTGTTCTAGCGGGAGATACCGGGGAGCTGTTTTTT.

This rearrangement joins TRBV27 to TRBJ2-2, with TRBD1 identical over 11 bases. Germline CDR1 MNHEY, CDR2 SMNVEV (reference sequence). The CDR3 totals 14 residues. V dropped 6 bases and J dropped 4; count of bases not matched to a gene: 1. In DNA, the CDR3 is TGTGCCAGCAGGGACAGGGGGCGCACCGGGGAGCTGTTTTTT. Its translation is CASRDRGRTGELFF.

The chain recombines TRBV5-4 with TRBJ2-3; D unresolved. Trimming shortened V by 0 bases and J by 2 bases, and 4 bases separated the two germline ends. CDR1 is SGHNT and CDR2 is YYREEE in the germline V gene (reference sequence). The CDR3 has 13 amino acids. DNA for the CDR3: TGTGCCAGCAGCTTGGACTACACAGATACGCAGTATTTT. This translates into CASSLDYTDTQYF.

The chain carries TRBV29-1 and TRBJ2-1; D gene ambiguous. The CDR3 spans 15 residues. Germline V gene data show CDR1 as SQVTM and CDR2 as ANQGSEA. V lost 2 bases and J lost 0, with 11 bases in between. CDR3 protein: CSVEYPESSYNEQFF. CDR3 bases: TGCAGCGTTGAATATCCCGAGAGCTCCTACAATGAGCAGTTCTTC.

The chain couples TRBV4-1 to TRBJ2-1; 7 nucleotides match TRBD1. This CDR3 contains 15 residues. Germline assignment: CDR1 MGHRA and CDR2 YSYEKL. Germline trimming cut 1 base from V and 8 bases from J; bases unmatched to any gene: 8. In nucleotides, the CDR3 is TGCGCCAGCAGCCAAGCCCAGGGGGTCGGTTATGAGCAGTTCTTC. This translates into CASSQAQGVGYEQFF.

The CDR3 loop is CASSLGQTPFGGYTF. DNA for the CDR3: TGTGCCAGCAGTCTAGGACAGACCCCCTTCGGTGGCTACACCTTC. The chain joins TRBV28 to TRBJ1-2; perhaps TRBD1 as D (6 bases). The CDR3 covers 15 residues. The germline V and J ends were trimmed by 5 bases and 7 bases, with 20 bases remaining between them. Germline V gene lookup returns CDR1 MDHEN and CDR2 SYDVKM.

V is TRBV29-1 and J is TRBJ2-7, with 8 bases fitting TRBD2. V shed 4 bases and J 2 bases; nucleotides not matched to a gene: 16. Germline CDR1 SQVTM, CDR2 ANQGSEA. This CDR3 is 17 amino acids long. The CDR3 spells CSVARALTSGSTYEQYF. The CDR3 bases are TGCAGCGTTGCTAGAGCCCTTACTAGCGGAAGCACCTACGAGCAGTACTTC.

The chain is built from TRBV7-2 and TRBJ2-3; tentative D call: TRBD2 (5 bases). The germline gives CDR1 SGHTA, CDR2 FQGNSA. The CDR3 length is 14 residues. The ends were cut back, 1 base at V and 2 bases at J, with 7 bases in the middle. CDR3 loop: CASSLERLTDTQYF. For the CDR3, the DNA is TGTGCCAGCAGCTTAGAGCGGCTCACAGATACGCAGTATTTT.

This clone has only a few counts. Written as DNA, the CDR3 is TGTGCCAGCAGCCGACAGGGGGCGCGTGACGAGCAGTACTTC. Translated: CASSRQGARDEQYF. The rearrangement joins TRBV3-1 (or the pseudogene TRBV3-2) to TRBJ2-7; 10 bases are shared with TRBD1. The CDR3 is 14 amino acids. Germline V gene data show CDR1 as LGHDT and CDR2 as YNNKEL (reference sequence). J lost 5 bases, V lost 4 bases, and 5 bases had no gene match.

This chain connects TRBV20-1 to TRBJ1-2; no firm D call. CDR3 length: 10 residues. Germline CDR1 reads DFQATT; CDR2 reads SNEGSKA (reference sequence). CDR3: CIQIPGGYTF. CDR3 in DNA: TGCATCCAGATACCGGGGGGCTACACCTTC.

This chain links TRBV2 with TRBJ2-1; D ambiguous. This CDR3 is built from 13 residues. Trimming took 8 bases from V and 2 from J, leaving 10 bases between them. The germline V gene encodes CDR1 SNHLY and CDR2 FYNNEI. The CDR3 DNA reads TGTGCCAGCGGGCTTACAGCCTACAATGAGCAGTTCTTC. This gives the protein CASGLTAYNEQFF.

The CDR3 here is CASTRDRNNGYTF. CDR3 in DNA: TGTGCCAGCACCAGGGACAGGAACAATGGCTACACCTTC. This sequence joins TRBV6-5 and TRBJ1-2; TRBD1 agrees at 8 bases. This CDR3 is 13 amino acids long. V shed 7 bases and J 6 bases; nucleotides not matched to a gene: 7. In germline, CDR1 is MNHEY, CDR2 SVGAGI.

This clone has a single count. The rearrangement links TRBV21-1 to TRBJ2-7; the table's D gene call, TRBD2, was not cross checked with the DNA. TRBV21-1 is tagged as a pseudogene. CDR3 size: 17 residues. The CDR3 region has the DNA TGTGCCAGCAGCCAACGCCCATGGCGGGGGGGCCACTACGAGCAGTACTTC. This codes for CASSQRPWRGGHYEQYF.

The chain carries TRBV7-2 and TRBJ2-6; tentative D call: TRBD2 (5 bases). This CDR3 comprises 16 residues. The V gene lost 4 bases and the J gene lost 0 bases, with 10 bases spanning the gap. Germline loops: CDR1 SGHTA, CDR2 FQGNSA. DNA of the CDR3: TGTGCCAGCAGCTCGGGGTGGGGCTCTGGGGCCAACGTCCTGACTTTC. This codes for CASSSGWGSGANVLTF.

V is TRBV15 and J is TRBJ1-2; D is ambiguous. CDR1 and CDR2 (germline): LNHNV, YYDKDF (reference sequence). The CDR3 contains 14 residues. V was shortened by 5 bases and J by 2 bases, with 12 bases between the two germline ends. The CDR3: CATSQAGENYGYTF. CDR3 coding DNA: TGTGCCACCAGCCAGGCAGGCGAGAACTATGGCTACACCTTC.

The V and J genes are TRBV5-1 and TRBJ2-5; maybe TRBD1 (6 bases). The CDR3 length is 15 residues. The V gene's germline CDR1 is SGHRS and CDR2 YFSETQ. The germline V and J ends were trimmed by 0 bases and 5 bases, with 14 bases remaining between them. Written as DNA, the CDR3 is TGCGCCAGCAGCTTGGCCCAGGGGCTCATGGAGACCCAGTACTTC. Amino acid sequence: CASSLAQGLMETQYF. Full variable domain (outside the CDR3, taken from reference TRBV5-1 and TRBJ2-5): KAGVTQTPRYLIKTRGQQVTLSCSPISGHRSVSWYQQTPGQGLQFLFEYFSETQRNKGNFPGRFSGRQFSNSRSEMNVSTLELGDSALYLCASSLAQGLMETQYFGPGTRLLVL.

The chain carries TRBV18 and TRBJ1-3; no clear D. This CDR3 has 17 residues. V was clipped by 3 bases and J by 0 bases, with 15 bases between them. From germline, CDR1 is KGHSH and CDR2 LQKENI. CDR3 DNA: TGTGCCAGCTCACCCCCGATCGGGAGGGACTCTGGAAACACCATATATTTT. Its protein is CASSPPIGRDSGNTIYF.

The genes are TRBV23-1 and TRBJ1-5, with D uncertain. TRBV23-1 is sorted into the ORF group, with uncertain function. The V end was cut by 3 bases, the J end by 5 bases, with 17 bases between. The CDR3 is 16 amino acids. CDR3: CASSHPAEGGYQPQHF. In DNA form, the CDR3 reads TGCGCCAGCAGTCACCCAGCCGAGGGAGGGTATCAGCCCCAGCATTTT.